The present TCR beta chain was sequenced within a study of control samples from healthy donors and cancer patients. Data came from immunoSEQ multiplex PCR; TCRdb stores just in-frame clones and leaves some out. This table holds about 39,000 clones, approximately 82% found once. The germline V gene encodes CDR1 MGHDK and CDR2 SYGVNS. Trimming left V 8 bases short and J 6 bases short, with 8 bases between. The CDR3 covers 11 residues. This chain links TRBV25-1 with TRBJ2-1, with D unclear. This receptor was obtained from a woman between 55 and 75 years old with lung cancer. Sequencing used PBMCs. DNA for the CDR3: TGTGCCAGCTCCCCCTTCAATGAGCAGTTCTTC. This encodes CASSPFNEQFF. Together with reference TRBV25-1 and TRBJ2-1, the CDR3 gives the full variable domain: EADIYQTPRYLVIGTGKKITLECSQTMGHDKMYWYQQDPGMELHLIHYSYGVNSTEKGDLSSESTVSRIRTEHFPLTLESARPSHTSQYLCASSPFNEQFFGPGTRLTVL.